This entry concerns a single T cell receptor beta chain. This sample was taken from a study of brain T cells in children with intractable seizures. V lost 5 bases and J lost 0; bases outside the gene matches: 13. There are 18 residues in the CDR3. Germline loops: CDR1 SGHTA, CDR2 FQGNSA. Clones were read by immunoSEQ multiplex PCR, and TCRdb kept only the in-frame ones, dropping some. The data show about 40,000 clones, with roughly 90% seen just once and roughly 6.3% held by the top ten. Sequenced here: peripheral blood, sampled at surgery. This receptor was taken from a girl aged 2 to 9 with tuberous sclerosis and intractable seizures. This rearrangement joins TRBV7-2 to TRBJ2-3; 8 bases are shared with TRBD1. CDR3 in amino acids: CASSQDRGHRPSTDTQYF. CDR3 DNA sequence: TGTGCCAGCAGCCAAGACAGGGGACATCGCCCTAGCACAGATACGCAGTATTTT.